One sample yielded the 26 T cell receptor beta chains listed below, sequenced in a study of graft-versus-host responses after intestinal transplantation. Some clones are missing from TCRdb's copy, which holds only in-frame ones; the method was immunoSEQ multiplex PCR. The profile shows approximately 76,000 clones, 84% of them singletons. The antigens for these receptors are not known. The source material was unstimulated CD4+ T cells sorted from spleen or lymph node cells, sampled before transplant. The receptors derive from a human donor who was the organ donor for an intestinal transplant.

This rearrangement joins TRBV4-3 to TRBJ1-3; D may be TRBD1 (5 bases). V dropped 1 base and J dropped 0 bases, with 10 bases sitting between them. The CDR3 covers 16 residues. Germline lookup yields CDR1 LGHNA and CDR2 YSLEER. CDR3 nucleotides: TGCGCCAGCAGCCAAGGCAGGGTTCCCTCTGGAAACACCATATATTTT. This sequence encodes CASSQGRVPSGNTIYF.

V gene TRBV23-1 combines with J gene TRBJ1-2, with 7 bases identical to TRBD1. Being an ORF, TRBV23-1 has a function that is uncertain. The ends lost 6 bases at V and 2 bases at J; junction bases unmatched: 15. CDR3 length: 17 residues. This CDR3 is CASRMNRQGGLNYGYTF. CDR3 DNA sequence: TGCGCCAGCAGAATGAATAGGCAGGGGGGCCTCAACTATGGCTACACCTTC.

V gene TRBV4-2 combines with J gene TRBJ2-5; the match to TRBD2 covers 8 bases. The junction had 3 bases not matched to a gene; V was cut back by 1 base and J by 2 bases. The CDR3 consists of 15 residues. Germline V gene sequence: CDR1 LGHNA, CDR2 YNFKEQ. The CDR3 region is CASSQGGGPQETQYF. The CDR3 DNA is TGTGCCAGCAGCCAAGGCGGGGGGCCTCAAGAGACCCAGTACTTC.

The V and J genes are TRBV6-1 and TRBJ1-2; 8 bases match TRBD1. Losses at the gene ends were 0 bases for V and 8 bases for J; bases not matched to a gene: 17. Germline V CDR1 and CDR2: MNHNS, SASEGT. There are 18 residues in the CDR3. As DNA, the CDR3 is TGTGCCAGCAGTGAAGCTGCGACAGGGGCCCGCTGGGGGAGGGGCTACACCTTC. Protein product: CASSEAATGARWGRGYTF.

The chain joins TRBV18 to TRBJ2-5; a possible D gene is TRBD2 (6 bases). Germline CDR1 and CDR2: KGHSH and LQKENI. The CDR3 has 15 amino acids. V lost 3 bases and J lost 1, with 12 bases in between. The CDR3 DNA reads as TGTGCCAGCTCACCCTTGGGACTGCTCCAAGAGACCCAGTACTTC. Encoded protein: CASSPLGLLQETQYF.

As for this clone: The identical CDR3 is also encoded by other nucleotide sequences in the sample. J is TRBJ2-3 and V is TRBV9; D not certain. Germline assignment: CDR1 SGDLS and CDR2 YYNGEE. V was pared by 1 base and J by 1 base, with 4 bases between. CDR3 size: 13 residues. CDR3 bases: TGTGCCAGCAGCGTACAGGGCACAGATACGCAGTATTTT. It translates to CASSVQGTDTQYF. Based on the CDR3 plus reference TRBV9 and TRBJ2-3, the full variable domain is DSGVTQTPKHLITATGQRVTLRCSPRSGDLSVYWYQQSLDQGLQFLIQYYNGEERAKGNILERFSAQQFPDLHSELNLSSLELGDSALYFCASSVQGTDTQYFGPGTRLTVL.

The CDR3 sequence is CASSLYTGANVLTF. CDR3 DNA: TGTGCCAGCAGCCTCTATACTGGGGCCAACGTCCTGACTTTC. This chain joins TRBV28 and TRBJ2-6, with no clear D. Germline CDR1 and CDR2: MDHEN and SYDVKM. CDR3 length: 14 amino acids. Trimming stripped 6 bases from V and 2 bases from J, with 8 bases between.

This clone was seen once. V usage is TRBV5-1 and J usage is TRBJ1-2; 10 bases are shared with TRBD1. This CDR3 region has 15 residues. Per the germline V gene, CDR1 is SGHRS and CDR2 is YFSETQ. V gave up 7 bases and J gave up 7 bases; unmatched junction bases: 13. The CDR3 loop reads CASAGDTGTGAGYTF. The CDR3 bases are TGCGCCAGCGCGGGGGACACCGGGACAGGGGCTGGCTACACCTTC. The whole variable domain, remainder taken from reference TRBV5-1 and TRBJ1-2, is KAGVTQTPRYLIKTRGQQVTLSCSPISGHRSVSWYQQTPGQGLQFLFEYFSETQRNKGNFPGRFSGRQFSNSRSEMNVSTLELGDSALYLCASAGDTGTGAGYTFGSGTRLTVV.

To note about this clone: At one boundary the junction diverges from the germline segment, which might be a read error. J is TRBJ1-1 and V is TRBV7-7; TRBD1 matches 7 bases. CDR1 is SSHAT and CDR2 is FNYEAQ in the germline V gene (reference sequence). The CDR3 runs 13 residues. The CDR3 loop reads CASSFDRDTEAFF. Written as DNA, the CDR3 is TGTGCTAGCAGCTTTGACAGGGACACTGAAGCTTTCTTT.

The chain uses TRBV28 and TRBJ1-5; no reliable D call. Germline V gene lookup returns CDR1 MDHEN and CDR2 SYDVKM. The V and J ends lost 2 bases and 1 base respectively, with 6 bases between them. This CDR3 spans 14 amino acids. Here the CDR3 reads CASSLGSSNQPQHF. The DNA for the CDR3 is TGTGCCAGCAGTTTAGGCTCCAGCAATCAGCCCCAGCATTTT.

J is TRBJ1-1 and V is TRBV29-1; D is unclear. Trimming shortened V by 4 bases and J by 0 bases, and 9 bases separated the two germline ends. There are 13 residues in the CDR3. CDR1 is SQVTM and CDR2 is ANQGSEA in the germline V gene. The CDR3 coding sequence is TGCAGCGTTGTGTTGCAGATGAACACTGAAGCTTTCTTT. It codes for CSVVLQMNTEAFF.

The chain carries TRBV5-4 and TRBJ2-2; D is unclear. Germline CDR1 is SGHNT and CDR2 is YYREEE (reference sequence). The CDR3 consists of 15 residues. V lost 6 bases and J 0 bases, leaving 12 bases between the germline ends. CDR3 region: CASMVQPTNTGELFF. The CDR3 DNA is TGTGCCAGCATGGTACAGCCAACGAACACCGGGGAGCTGTTTTTT.

The chain uses TRBV9 and TRBJ2-1, with D unclear. Germline CDR1 reads SGDLS; CDR2 reads YYNGEE. This CDR3 has 15 amino acids. Trimming removed 0 bases at V and 0 bases at J, with 7 bases between. In nucleotides, the CDR3 is TGTGCCAGCAGCGTAGCTACGAGCTCCTACAATGAGCAGTTCTTC. Translated, it gives CASSVATSSYNEQFF.

The V call is TRBV4-3, the J call TRBJ2-3; the match to TRBD1 covers 8 bases. Germline V gene data show CDR1 as LGHNA and CDR2 as YSLEER. V lost 4 bases to trimming and J lost 4 bases; unmatched junction nucleotides: 10. This CDR3 has 16 residues. The CDR3 region has the DNA TGCGCCAGCAGCCGTGCAGGGGGCGCGTTTCCAGATACGCAGTATTTT. It encodes CASSRAGGAFPDTQYF.

The chain recombines TRBV28 with TRBJ2-1; the match to TRBD2 covers 9 bases. Germline CDR1 reads MDHEN; CDR2 reads SYDVKM. The V gene end was trimmed by 4 bases and the J gene end by 8 bases; junction bases not matched to a gene: 12. The CDR3 sequence is 16 residues long. The CDR3 DNA is TGTGCCAGCAGTTCCCTCAGGCGGGGGGGAATGGATGAGCAGTTCTTC. This sequence encodes CASSSLRRGGMDEQFF.

The CDR3 DNA reads as TGCAGTGCTAGTGTACCTACCATTCAGTACTTC. Protein sequence: CSASVPTIQYF. The V gene is TRBV20-1, the J gene TRBJ2-4; D is undetermined. Germline V gene lookup returns CDR1 DFQATT and CDR2 SNEGSKA (reference sequence). The CDR3 contains 11 residues. Deletions cut 3 bases from V and 9 bases from J, with 9 bases between.

The rearrangement joins TRBV28 to TRBJ2-3, with 9 bases identical to TRBD2. The CDR3 runs to 14 residues. The V segment lost 6 bases and the J segment 7 bases; nucleotides outside the gene matches: 8. CDR1 and CDR2 from the germline V gene are MDHEN and SYDVKM. CDR3 DNA: TGTGCCAGCAGCCTAGCGGGGTCAAGCTATACGCAGTATTTT. Translation gives CASSLAGSSYTQYF.

The chain is built from TRBV6-5 and TRBJ1-2; tentative D call: TRBD1 (5 bases). Looked up from germline, CDR1 is MNHEY and CDR2 is SVGAGI. This CDR3 has 12 amino acids. V was clipped by 7 bases and J by 4 bases, with 10 bases between them. CDR3 loop: CASTAGGYGYTF. The DNA for the CDR3 is TGTGCCAGCACCGCCGGGGGCTATGGCTACACCTTC.

The chain recombines TRBV7-8 with TRBJ2-7, with D possibly being TRBD2 (6 bases). The CDR3 is 13 amino acids. Per the germline V gene, CDR1 is SGHVS and CDR2 is FQNEAQ. V lost 1 base and J lost 4, with 8 bases in between. CDR3 sequence: CASSLGRGYEQYV. DNA of the CDR3: TGTGCCAGCAGCTTAGGTCGGGGGTACGAGCAGTACGTC.

This clone was seen just once. The V call is TRBV5-1, the J call TRBJ2-7; possibly TRBD1 for D (6 bases). Germline CDR1 is SGHRS and CDR2 is YFSETQ. With 0 bases removed from V and 10 bases from J, the gap between germline ends came to 11 bases. The CDR3 runs to 12 residues. CDR3 loop: CASSLAPGHQYV. CDR3 in DNA: TGCGCCAGCAGCTTGGCCCCGGGACACCAGTACGTC.

The rearrangement links TRBV6-1 to TRBJ2-5, with D tentatively TRBD2 (5 bases). This CDR3 comprises 14 residues. The V end was cut by 1 base, the J end by 5 bases, with 11 bases between. Germline CDR1 is MNHNS and CDR2 is SASEGT. CDR3 DNA: TGTGCCAGCAGTGAAGTCGGCAGAGGGGAGACCCAGTACTTC. Residues: CASSEVGRGETQYF.

The rearrangement links TRBV2 to TRBJ2-1; the D is unclear. CDR1 and CDR2 from the germline V gene are SNHLY and FYNNEI. Trimming took off 6 bases at V and 5 bases at J, with 11 bases between the two ends. The CDR3 runs to 13 residues. In nucleotides, the CDR3 is TGTGCCAGCAGGCTATTAGCCGACAATGAGCAGTTCTTC. It yields the protein CASRLLADNEQFF.

There are a few counts of this clone. The chain has TRBV15 and TRBJ2-1, with D perhaps TRBD1 (5 bases). V was pared by 0 bases and J by 13 bases, with 13 bases between. This CDR3 spans 13 amino acids. CDR1 and CDR2 (germline): LNHNV, YYDKDF (reference sequence). The CDR3 sequence is CATSRELTRGQFF. The CDR3 DNA reads as TGTGCCACCAGCAGAGAACTCACAAGGGGTCAGTTCTTC.

V usage is TRBV15 and J usage is TRBJ1-3; perhaps TRBD1 as D (6 bases). V lost 1 base and J 0 bases, leaving 16 bases between the germline ends. CDR1 is LNHNV, CDR2 YYDKDF, per germline (reference sequence). This CDR3 has 18 residues. Here the CDR3 DNA reads TGTGCCACCAGCAGAGGAACAGTGGGACAAGGCTCTGGAAACACCATATATTTT. Protein product: CATSRGTVGQGSGNTIYF.

The CDR3 region is CASSEIQGETQYF. CDR3 bases: TGTGCCAGCAGCGAAATTCAGGGGGAGACGCAGTATTTT. The genes are TRBV14 and TRBJ2-3, with TRBD1 matching over 7 bases. Per germline, CDR1 SGHDN and CDR2 FVKESK. Losses at the gene ends were 5 bases for V and 9 bases for J; bases not matched to a gene: 8. This CDR3 is 13 amino acids long.

This chain connects TRBV10-1 to TRBJ2-3; TRBD2 matches 11 bases. CDR1 and CDR2 from the germline V gene are WNHNN and SYGVQD (reference sequence). Trimming at V came to 6 bases and at J to 11 bases, leaving 13 bases not matched to a gene. The CDR3 consists of 15 residues. The chain's CDR3 is CASSQTSGGPTGQYF. DNA of the CDR3: TGCGCCAGCAGCCAAACTAGCGGGGGTCCAACAGGGCAGTATTTT.